The 23 T cell receptor beta chains below all came from one sample that was sequenced in a study of blood T cell repertoires in COVID-19. Sequencing was performed with immunoSEQ multiplex PCR; in TCRdb, only in-frame clones are kept and a portion is missing. The sample lists a few hundred thousand clones, approximately 84% occurring once. Sequences were obtained from PBMCs or T cells enriched from blood (not recorded which). The receptors originated from a woman younger than 45 who had recovered from COVID-19.

The chain employs TRBV5-1 and TRBJ1-2; D might be TRBD1 (5 bases). Germline V CDR1 and CDR2: SGHRS, YFSETQ. Trimming removed 5 bases at V and 3 bases at J, with 17 bases between. The CDR3 spans 15 residues. Here the CDR3 DNA reads TGCGCCAGCAGTCGGAACGCCGGGGACTACTATGGCTACACCTTC. As protein: CASSRNAGDYYGYTF.

The chain combines TRBV5-1 with TRBJ1-2; 8 bases agree with TRBD1. The germline V gene encodes CDR1 SGHRS and CDR2 YFSETQ. Trimming cost V 2 bases and J 5 bases; bases outside gene matches: 8. The CDR3 totals 15 residues. CDR3: CASSLQNQGAYGYTF. The CDR3 DNA sequence: TGCGCCAGCAGCTTACAGAACCAGGGGGCGTATGGCTACACCTTC. Using reference TRBV5-1 and TRBJ1-2 for the parts outside the CDR3, the full variable domain is KAGVTQTPRYLIKTRGQQVTLSCSPISGHRSVSWYQQTPGQGLQFLFEYFSETQRNKGNFPGRFSGRQFSNSRSEMNVSTLELGDSALYLCASSLQNQGAYGYTFGSGTRLTVV.

CDR3 protein: CASSLQGSETQYF. The CDR3, as DNA: TGTGCCAGCAGCTTACAGGGTTCTGAGACCCAGTACTTC. The chain couples TRBV13 to TRBJ2-5; the D gene is possibly TRBD1 (5 bases). This CDR3 is built from 13 residues. V lost 2 bases and J 5 bases, leaving 9 bases between the germline ends. Germline values: CDR1 PRHDT, CDR2 FYEKMQ (reference sequence).

V is TRBV2 and J is TRBJ2-6; 10 positions agree with TRBD2. Germline lookup yields CDR1 SNHLY and CDR2 FYNNEI. The CDR3 covers 17 residues. Trimming at V came to 9 bases and at J to 0 bases, leaving 8 bases not matched to a gene. The CDR3 nucleotides read TGTGCCAGTTCCTCTAGCGGGAGTGCCTCTGGGGCCAACGTCCTGACTTTC. Amino acids: CASSSSGSASGANVLTF.

The rearrangement links TRBV2 to TRBJ1-1; 11 bases map to TRBD1. The length of the CDR3 is 12 residues. Per germline, CDR1 SNHLY and CDR2 FYNNEI. V lost 8 bases and J lost 4; bases outside the gene matches: 0. CDR3 sequence (DNA): TGTGCCAGCGGGACAGGGGGCACTGAAGCTTTCTTT. Translating it yields CASGTGGTEAFF.

In this sample, this clone turned up once. This rearrangement joins TRBV7-2 to TRBJ2-7; 8 positions match TRBD2. Per germline, CDR1 SGHTA and CDR2 FQGNSA. After removal of 5 bases from V and 7 bases from J, the junction contained 13 bases not matched to a gene. The CDR3 runs 15 residues. CDR3 bases: TGTGCCAGCAGCCCTCTAGCGGGCGGGGGTCGGGAGCAGTACTTC. Residues: CASSPLAGGGREQYF. Supplemented by reference TRBV7-2 and TRBJ2-7, the full variable domain reads GAGVSQSPSNKVTEKGKDVELRCDPISGHTALYWYRQSLGQGLEFLIYFQGNSAPDKSGLPSDRFSAERTGGSVSTLTIQRTQQEDSAVYLCASSPLAGGGREQYFGPGTRLTVT.

The chain has TRBV9 and TRBJ2-7; 8 nucleotides match TRBD1. The CDR3 consists of 14 residues. Germline V gene lookup returns CDR1 SGDLS and CDR2 YYNGEE. V dropped 0 bases and J dropped 3; count of bases not matched to a gene: 2. CDR3 coding DNA: TGTGCCAGCAGCGTAGGACAGGGGAACTACGAGCAGTACTTC. Translation gives CASSVGQGNYEQYF.

The chain is built from TRBV5-1 and TRBJ1-2; D perhaps matches TRBD1 (6 bases). Between the trimmed V and J ends, which lost 2 bases and 4 bases, there was a span of 21 bases. The CDR3 sequence is 17 residues long. CDR1 SGHRS and CDR2 YFSETQ come from the germline V gene. Written as DNA, the CDR3 is TGCGCCAGCAGCTTAACCCCCCTAGGGGGGGCGAGCTATGGCTACACCTTC. Translation gives CASSLTPLGGASYGYTF.

The gene calls are TRBV28 and TRBJ1-6; D remains ambiguous. The CDR3 covers 13 residues. Germline V gene lookup returns CDR1 MDHEN and CDR2 SYDVKM. V was pared by 5 bases and J by 5 bases, with 7 bases between. CDR3 region: CASSGRDNSPLHF. In nucleotides, the CDR3 is TGTGCCAGCAGTGGGAGGGATAATTCACCCCTCCACTTT.

V gene TRBV6-5 combines with J gene TRBJ2-7; TRBD1 matches 7 bases. This CDR3 is built from 13 residues. With V trimmed by 5 bases and J by 1 base, 2 bases remained unmatched. CDR1 is MNHEY, CDR2 SVGAGI, per germline. DNA of the CDR3: TGTGCCAGCAGTAAACAGGGGTCCTACGAGCAGTACTTC. It encodes CASSKQGSYEQYF.

The rearrangement joins TRBV30 to TRBJ1-1, with a possible D match to TRBD1 (5 bases). The V end was cut by 0 bases, the J end by 10 bases, with 9 bases between. The CDR3 totals 11 residues. Germline V CDR1 and CDR2: GTSNPN, SVGIG (reference sequence). CDR3 nucleotides: TGTGCCTGGAGTGTCGGGGGGGGAGCTTTCTTT. Its protein is CAWSVGGGAFF.

The chain employs TRBV7-2 and TRBJ2-7, with TRBD2 matching 8 bases. The CDR3 is made up of 13 amino acids. Germline V gives CDR1 SGHTA, CDR2 FQGNSA. V lost 5 bases to trimming and J lost 3 bases; unmatched junction nucleotides: 3. CDR3 in amino acids: CASSRGGHYEQYF. The CDR3 nucleotides are TGTGCCAGCAGCCGGGGGGGCCACTACGAGCAGTACTTC.

A word on this clone: Other DNA sequences in the sample encode the same CDR3. In nucleotides, the CDR3 is TGCGCCAGCAGCCAAGGCCCGGGACAGGGATACAATGAGCAGTTCTTC. It encodes CASSQGPGQGYNEQFF. The chain combines TRBV4-1 with TRBJ2-1; 9 nucleotides agree with TRBD1. V dropped 1 base and J dropped 4; count of bases not matched to a gene: 5. The CDR3 runs to 16 residues. Germline V gene lookup returns CDR1 MGHRA and CDR2 YSYEKL.

The chain employs TRBV6-4 and TRBJ2-5; TRBD1 matches 8 bases. This CDR3 is built from 16 residues. V lost 5 bases to trimming and J lost 0 bases; unmatched junction nucleotides: 8. Germline CDR1 and CDR2: MRHNA and SNTAGT. The CDR3, as DNA: TGTGCCAGCAGTTCAGGGGGCGCGGGATACCAAGAGACCCAGTACTTC. As protein: CASSSGGAGYQETQYF.

CDR3 nucleotide sequence: TGTGCCAGTAGTATAGGTCAGGCCACCGGGGAGCTGTTTTTT. Translated, it gives CASSIGQATGELFF. J is TRBJ2-2 and V is TRBV19; D is uncertain. In germline, CDR1 is LNHDA, CDR2 SQIVND (reference sequence). Trimming took 1 base from V and 4 from J, leaving 7 bases between them. The CDR3 contains 14 residues.

V usage is TRBV29-1 and J usage is TRBJ2-7; D is undetermined. V was pared by 5 bases and J by 5 bases, with 19 bases between. Germline CDR1 SQVTM, CDR2 ANQGSEA. This CDR3 contains 14 residues. CDR3 protein: CSVRGSRGSDEQYF. DNA of the CDR3: TGCAGCGTTCGAGGAAGCCGCGGTAGTGACGAGCAGTACTTC.

V gene TRBV15 combines with J gene TRBJ2-3; a weak D match, TRBD1 (5 bases). Germline V lookup: CDR1 LNHNV, CDR2 YYDKDF (reference sequence). This CDR3 region has 15 residues. V was clipped by 0 bases and J by 2 bases, with 9 bases between them. The CDR3 DNA reads as TGTGCCACCAGCAGAGAGACAGTTCCCACAGATACGCAGTATTTT. Encoded protein: CATSRETVPTDTQYF.

The V and J genes are TRBV27 and TRBJ2-4; TRBD2 is a possible D gene (5 bases). The CDR3 length is 13 residues. Germline values: CDR1 MNHEY, CDR2 SMNVEV (reference sequence). The V end was cut by 5 bases, the J end by 6 bases, with 11 bases between. For the CDR3, the DNA is TGTGCCAGCAGTGAGGACTTGTTAAACATTCAGTACTTC. This sequence encodes CASSEDLLNIQYF.

The chain combines TRBV7-6 with TRBJ2-5, with 11 bases aligning to TRBD2. V trimming: 5 bases; J trimming: 2 bases; junction bases outside the gene matches: 4. This CDR3 is 15 amino acids long. CDR1 is SGHVS, CDR2 FNYEAQ, per germline. The chain's CDR3 is CASSLGTSGQETQYF. CDR3 bases: TGTGCCAGCAGCCTCGGGACTAGCGGACAAGAGACCCAGTACTTC.

The chain couples TRBV28 to TRBJ2-1; 11 bases map to TRBD2. CDR3 size: 17 residues. Unmatched junction bases numbered 10, after V lost 6 bases and J lost 3 bases. The V gene's germline CDR1 is MDHEN and CDR2 SYDVKM. In DNA form, the CDR3 reads TGTGCCAGCAGATCCTCGTACCTAGCGGGAGGCTACAATGAGCAGTTCTTC. This codes for CASRSSYLAGGYNEQFF.

This sequence joins TRBV18 and TRBJ2-7, with D possibly TRBD2 on 7 matching bases. This CDR3 is built from 17 residues. Germline CDR1 and CDR2: KGHSH and LQKENI. V gave up 3 bases and J gave up 6 bases, with 24 bases separating them. This CDR3 is CASSPRVFSSGGGEQYF. Here the CDR3 DNA reads TGTGCCAGCTCACCGAGGGTTTTTTCTAGCGGAGGGGGCGAGCAGTACTTC.

The V and J genes are TRBV4-1 and TRBJ2-3; 8 bases align to TRBD2. Germline CDR1 and CDR2: MGHRA and YSYEKL. The V and J ends lost 4 bases and 0 bases, in that order; junction bases with no gene match: 3. The CDR3 has 15 residues. CDR3 in amino acids: CASSPRLASTDTQYF. CDR3 nucleotide sequence: TGCGCCAGCAGCCCAAGACTAGCGAGCACAGATACGCAGTATTTT.

This sequence joins TRBV28 and TRBJ2-2, with 9 positions matching TRBD1. CDR3 size: 15 residues. Unmatched junction bases numbered 10, after V lost 8 bases and J lost 6 bases. Germline V CDR1 and CDR2: MDHEN, SYDVKM. CDR3 region: CASSTGDREAGELFF. In DNA, the CDR3 is TGTGCCAGCTCAACAGGGGACAGGGAGGCCGGGGAGCTGTTTTTT.